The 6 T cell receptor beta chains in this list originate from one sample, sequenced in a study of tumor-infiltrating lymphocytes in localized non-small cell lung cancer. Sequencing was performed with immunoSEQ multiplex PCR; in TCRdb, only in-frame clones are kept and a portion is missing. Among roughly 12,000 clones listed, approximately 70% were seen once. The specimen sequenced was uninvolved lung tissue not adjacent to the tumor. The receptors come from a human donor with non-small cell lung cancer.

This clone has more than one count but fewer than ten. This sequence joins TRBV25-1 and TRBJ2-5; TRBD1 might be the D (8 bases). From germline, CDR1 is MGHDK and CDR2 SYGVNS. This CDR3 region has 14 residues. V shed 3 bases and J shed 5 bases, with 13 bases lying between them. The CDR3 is CASSDTGGGETQYF. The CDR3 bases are TGTGCCAGCAGTGACACAGGGGGAGGGGAGACCCAGTACTTC.

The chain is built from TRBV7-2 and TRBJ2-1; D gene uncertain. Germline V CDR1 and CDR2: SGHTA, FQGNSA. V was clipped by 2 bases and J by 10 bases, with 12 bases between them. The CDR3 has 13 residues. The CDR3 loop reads CASSLHLAREQFF. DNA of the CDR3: TGTGCCAGCAGCTTACATCTGGCGAGAGAGCAGTTCTTC.

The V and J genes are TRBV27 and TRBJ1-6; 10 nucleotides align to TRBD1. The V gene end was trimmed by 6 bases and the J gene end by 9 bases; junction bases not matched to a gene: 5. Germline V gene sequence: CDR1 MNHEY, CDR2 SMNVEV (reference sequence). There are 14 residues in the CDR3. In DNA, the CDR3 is TGTGCCAGCAGATTCGGACAGGGGGGTTCACCCCTCCACTTT. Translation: CASRFGQGGSPLHF.

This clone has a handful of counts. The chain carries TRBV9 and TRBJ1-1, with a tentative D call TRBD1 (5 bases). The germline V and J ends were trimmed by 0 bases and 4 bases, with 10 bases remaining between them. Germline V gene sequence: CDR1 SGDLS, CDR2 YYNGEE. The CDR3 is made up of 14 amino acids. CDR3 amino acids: CASSVGPGITEAFF. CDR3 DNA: TGTGCCAGCAGCGTAGGGCCAGGGATCACTGAAGCTTTCTTT.

CDR3 sequence (DNA): TGCAGCGTTGTACCCAACACTGAAGCTTTCTTT. This codes for CSVVPNTEAFF. The chain combines TRBV29-1 with TRBJ1-1; D is unresolved. With 4 bases removed from V and 2 bases from J, the gap between germline ends came to 5 bases. Germline lookup yields CDR1 SQVTM and CDR2 ANQGSEA. The CDR3 extends over 11 amino acids.

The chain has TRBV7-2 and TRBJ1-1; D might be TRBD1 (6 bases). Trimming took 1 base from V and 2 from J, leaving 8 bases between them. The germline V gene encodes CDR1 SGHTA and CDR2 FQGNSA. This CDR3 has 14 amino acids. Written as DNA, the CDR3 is TGTGCCAGCAGCTTAGGCGGGGGCAACACTGAAGCTTTCTTT. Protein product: CASSLGGGNTEAFF. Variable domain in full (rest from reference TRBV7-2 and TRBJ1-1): GAGVSQSPSNKVTEKGKDVELRCDPISGHTALYWYRQSLGQGLEFLIYFQGNSAPDKSGLPSDRFSAERTGGSVSTLTIQRTQQEDSAVYLCASSLGGGNTEAFFGQGTRLTVV.